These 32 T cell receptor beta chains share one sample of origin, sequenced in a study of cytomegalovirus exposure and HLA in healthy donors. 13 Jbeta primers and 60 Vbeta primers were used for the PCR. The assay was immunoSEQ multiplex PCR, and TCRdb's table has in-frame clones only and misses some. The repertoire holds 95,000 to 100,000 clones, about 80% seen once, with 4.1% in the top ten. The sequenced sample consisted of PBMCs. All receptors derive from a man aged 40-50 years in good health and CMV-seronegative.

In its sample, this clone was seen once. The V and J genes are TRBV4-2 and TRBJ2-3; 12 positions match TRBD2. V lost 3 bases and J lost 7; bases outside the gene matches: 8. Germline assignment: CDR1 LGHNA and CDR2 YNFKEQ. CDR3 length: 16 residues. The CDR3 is CASSQMLAGGVNTQYF. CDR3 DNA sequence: TGTGCCAGCAGCCAGATGCTAGCGGGGGGGGTCAATACGCAGTATTTT.

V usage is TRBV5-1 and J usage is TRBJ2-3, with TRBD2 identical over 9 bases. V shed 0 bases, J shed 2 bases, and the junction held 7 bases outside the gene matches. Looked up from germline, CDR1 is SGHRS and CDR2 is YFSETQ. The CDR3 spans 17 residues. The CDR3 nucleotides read TGCGCCAGCAGCTTGGAAATAGCGGGGGCCACCACAGATACGCAGTATTTT. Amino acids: CASSLEIAGATTDTQYF. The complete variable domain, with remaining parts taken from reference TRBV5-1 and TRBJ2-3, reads KAGVTQTPRYLIKTRGQQVTLSCSPISGHRSVSWYQQTPGQGLQFLFEYFSETQRNKGNFPGRFSGRQFSNSRSEMNVSTLELGDSALYLCASSLEIAGATTDTQYFGPGTRLTVL.

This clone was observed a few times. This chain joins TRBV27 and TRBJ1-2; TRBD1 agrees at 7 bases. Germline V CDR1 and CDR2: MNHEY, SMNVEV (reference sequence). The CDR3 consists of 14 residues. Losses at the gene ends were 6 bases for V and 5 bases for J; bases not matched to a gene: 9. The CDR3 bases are TGTGCCAGCAGATTTACAGGGGAAGGGTATGGCTACACCTTC. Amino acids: CASRFTGEGYGYTF.

The chain's CDR3 is CASSFSESGRSGNTIYF. The CDR3 DNA reads TGTGCCAGCAGCTTTAGTGAATCCGGTCGCTCTGGAAACACCATATATTTT. The chain is built from TRBV5-5 and TRBJ1-3, with unresolved D. The ends were cut back, 2 bases at V and 0 bases at J, with 15 bases in the middle. The germline CDR1 and CDR2 sequences are SGHKS and YYEKEE (reference sequence). The CDR3 contains 17 residues.

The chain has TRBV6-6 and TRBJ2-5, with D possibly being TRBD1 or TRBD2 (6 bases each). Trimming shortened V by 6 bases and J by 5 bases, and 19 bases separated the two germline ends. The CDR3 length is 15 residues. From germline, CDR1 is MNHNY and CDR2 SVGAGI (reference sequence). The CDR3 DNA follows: TGTGCCAGCAGCTACAGGGACTTTGGGGGGGAGACCCAGTACTTC. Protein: CASSYRDFGGETQYF.

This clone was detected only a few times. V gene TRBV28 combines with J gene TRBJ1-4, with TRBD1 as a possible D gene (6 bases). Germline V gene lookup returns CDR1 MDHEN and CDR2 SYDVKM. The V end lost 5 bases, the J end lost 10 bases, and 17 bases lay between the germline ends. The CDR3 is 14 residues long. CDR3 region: CASSAGTPDVKLFF. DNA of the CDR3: TGTGCCAGCAGTGCCGGGACACCGGATGTAAAACTGTTTTTT. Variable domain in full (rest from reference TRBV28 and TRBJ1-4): DVKVTQSSRYLVKRTGEKVFLECVQDMDHENMFWYRQDPGLGLRLIYFSYDVKMKEKGDIPEGYSVSREKKERFSLILESASTNQTSMYLCASSAGTPDVKLFFGSGTQLSVL.

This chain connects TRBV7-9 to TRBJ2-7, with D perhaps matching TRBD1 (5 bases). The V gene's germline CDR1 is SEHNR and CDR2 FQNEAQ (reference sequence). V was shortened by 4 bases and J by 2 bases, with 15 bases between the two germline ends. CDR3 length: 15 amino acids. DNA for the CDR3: TGTGCCAGCAGCTCCGGACAACAGGATGCCTACGAGCAGTACTTC. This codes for CASSSGQQDAYEQYF.

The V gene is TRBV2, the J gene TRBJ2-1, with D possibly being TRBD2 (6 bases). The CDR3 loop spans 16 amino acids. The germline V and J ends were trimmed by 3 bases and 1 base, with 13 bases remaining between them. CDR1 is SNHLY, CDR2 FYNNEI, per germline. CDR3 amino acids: CASSESGVLSYNEQFF. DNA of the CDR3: TGTGCCAGCAGTGAGTCGGGAGTATTATCCTACAATGAGCAGTTCTTC.

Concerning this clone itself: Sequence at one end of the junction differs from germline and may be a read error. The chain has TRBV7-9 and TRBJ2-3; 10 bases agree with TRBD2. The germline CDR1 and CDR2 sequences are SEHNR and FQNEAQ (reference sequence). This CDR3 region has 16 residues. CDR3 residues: CSSSRAVAGGTDTQYF. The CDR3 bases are TGTTCCAGCAGCCGGGCCGTAGCGGGGGGTACGGATACGCAGTATTTT.

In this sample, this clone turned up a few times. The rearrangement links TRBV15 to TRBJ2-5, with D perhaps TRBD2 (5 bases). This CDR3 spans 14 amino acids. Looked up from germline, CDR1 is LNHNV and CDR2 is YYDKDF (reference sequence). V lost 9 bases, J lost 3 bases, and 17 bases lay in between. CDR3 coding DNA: TGTGCCACAGCACTTAATAGGCGGGAAGAGACCCAGTACTTC. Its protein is CATALNRREETQYF. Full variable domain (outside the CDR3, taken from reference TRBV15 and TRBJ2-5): DAMVIQNPRYQVTQFGKPVTLSCSQTLNHNVMYWYQQKSSQAPKLLFHYYDKDFNNEADTPDNFQSRRPNTSFCFLDIRSPGLGDTAMYLCATALNRREETQYFGPGTRLLVL.

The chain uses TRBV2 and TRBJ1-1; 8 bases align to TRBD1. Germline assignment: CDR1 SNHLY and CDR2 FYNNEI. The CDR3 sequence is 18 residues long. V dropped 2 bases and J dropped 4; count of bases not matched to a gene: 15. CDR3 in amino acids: CASSEFSGQEVAGTEAFF. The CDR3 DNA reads TGTGCCAGCAGTGAATTCTCGGGACAGGAGGTTGCCGGCACTGAAGCTTTCTTT.

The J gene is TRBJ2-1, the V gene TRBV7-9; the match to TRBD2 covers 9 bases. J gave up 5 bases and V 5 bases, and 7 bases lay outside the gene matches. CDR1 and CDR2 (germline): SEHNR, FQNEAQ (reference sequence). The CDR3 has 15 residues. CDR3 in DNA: TGTGCCAGCAGCCAAAAGACTAGCGGTGACAATGAGCAGTTCTTC. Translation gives CASSQKTSGDNEQFF.

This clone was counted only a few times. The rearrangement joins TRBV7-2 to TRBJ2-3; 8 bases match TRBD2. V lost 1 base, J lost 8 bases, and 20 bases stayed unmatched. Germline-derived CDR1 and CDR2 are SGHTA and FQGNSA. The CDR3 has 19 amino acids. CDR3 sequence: CASSLGGLTGGGPGGTQYF. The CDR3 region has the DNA TGTGCCAGCAGCTTAGGGGGTCTCACGGGCGGGGGGCCGGGGGGTACGCAGTATTTT. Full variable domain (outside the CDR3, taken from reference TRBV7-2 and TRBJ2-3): GAGVSQSPSNKVTEKGKDVELRCDPISGHTALYWYRQSLGQGLEFLIYFQGNSAPDKSGLPSDRFSAERTGGSVSTLTIQRTQQEDSAVYLCASSLGGLTGGGPGGTQYFGPGTRLTVL.

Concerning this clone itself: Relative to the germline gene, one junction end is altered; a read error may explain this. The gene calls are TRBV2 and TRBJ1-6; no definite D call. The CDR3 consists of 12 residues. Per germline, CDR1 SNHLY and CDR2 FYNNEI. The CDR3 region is CASSENNSPLHF. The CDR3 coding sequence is TGTGCCAGCAGTGAAAATAATTCCCCCCTCCACTTT.

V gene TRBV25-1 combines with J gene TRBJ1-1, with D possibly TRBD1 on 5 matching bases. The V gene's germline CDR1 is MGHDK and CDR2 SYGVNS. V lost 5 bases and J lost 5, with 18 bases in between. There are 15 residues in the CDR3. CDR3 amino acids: CASSLGGGARTEAFF. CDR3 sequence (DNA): TGTGCCAGCAGTTTAGGAGGAGGGGCAAGGACTGAAGCTTTCTTT.

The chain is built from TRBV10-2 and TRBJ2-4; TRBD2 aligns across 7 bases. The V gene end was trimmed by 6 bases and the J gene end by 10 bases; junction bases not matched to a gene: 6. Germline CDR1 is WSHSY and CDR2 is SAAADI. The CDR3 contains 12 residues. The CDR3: CASRPGGYIQYF. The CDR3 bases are TGCGCCAGCAGACCCGGGGGGTATATTCAGTACTTC.

The CDR3 DNA sequence: TGTGCCAGTAGTAGGTACAGCGAGCAGTTCTTC. It is translated as CASSRYSEQFF. V usage is TRBV19 and J usage is TRBJ2-1; no definite D call. The germline CDR1 and CDR2 sequences are LNHDA and SQIVND (reference sequence). CDR3 size: 11 residues. V lost 4 bases and J 10 bases, leaving 8 bases between the germline ends.

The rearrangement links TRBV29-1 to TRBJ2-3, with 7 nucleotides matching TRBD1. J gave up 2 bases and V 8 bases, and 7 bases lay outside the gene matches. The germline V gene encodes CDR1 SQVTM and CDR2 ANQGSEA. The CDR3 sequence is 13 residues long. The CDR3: CSSTGTVTDTQYF. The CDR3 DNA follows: TGCAGCTCCACCGGGACAGTCACAGATACGCAGTATTTT.

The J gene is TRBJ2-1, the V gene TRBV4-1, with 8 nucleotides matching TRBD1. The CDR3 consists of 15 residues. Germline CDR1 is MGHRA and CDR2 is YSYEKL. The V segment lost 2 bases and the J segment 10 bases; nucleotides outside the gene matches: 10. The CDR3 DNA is TGCGCCAGCAGCCAAACCGGGACAGGATCCGGGGAGCAGTTCTTC. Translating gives CASSQTGTGSGEQFF.

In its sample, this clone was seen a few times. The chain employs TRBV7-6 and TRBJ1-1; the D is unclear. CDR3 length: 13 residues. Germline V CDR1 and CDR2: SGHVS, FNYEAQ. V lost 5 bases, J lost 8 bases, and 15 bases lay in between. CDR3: CASSKGGVSEAFF. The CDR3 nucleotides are TGTGCCAGCAGCAAAGGCGGTGTCTCGGAAGCTTTCTTT.

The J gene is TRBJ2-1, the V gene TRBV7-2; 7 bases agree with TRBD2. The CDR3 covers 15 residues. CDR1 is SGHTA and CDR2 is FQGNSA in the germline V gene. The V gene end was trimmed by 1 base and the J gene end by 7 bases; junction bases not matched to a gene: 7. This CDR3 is CASSLVGGFGNEQFF. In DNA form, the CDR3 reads TGTGCCAGCAGCTTAGTGGGAGGGTTTGGAAATGAGCAGTTCTTC.

The chain's CDR3 is CASRRPGANIQYF. CDR3 coding DNA: TGTGCCAGCAGGCGGCCGGGAGCAAACATTCAGTACTTC. The rearrangement links TRBV6-1 to TRBJ2-4, with D perhaps TRBD2 (6 bases). The CDR3 runs 13 residues. Trimming took 6 bases from V and 6 from J, leaving 12 bases between them. CDR1 and CDR2 from the germline V gene are MNHNS and SASEGT.

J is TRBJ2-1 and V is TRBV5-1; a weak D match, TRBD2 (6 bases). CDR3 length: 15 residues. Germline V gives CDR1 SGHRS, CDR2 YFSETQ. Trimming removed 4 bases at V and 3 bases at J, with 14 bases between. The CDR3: CASSESGLDYNEQFF. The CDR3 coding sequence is TGCGCCAGCAGCGAAAGCGGGTTGGACTACAATGAGCAGTTCTTC. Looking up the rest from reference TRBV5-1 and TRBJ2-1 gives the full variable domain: KAGVTQTPRYLIKTRGQQVTLSCSPISGHRSVSWYQQTPGQGLQFLFEYFSETQRNKGNFPGRFSGRQFSNSRSEMNVSTLELGDSALYLCASSESGLDYNEQFFGPGTRLTVL.

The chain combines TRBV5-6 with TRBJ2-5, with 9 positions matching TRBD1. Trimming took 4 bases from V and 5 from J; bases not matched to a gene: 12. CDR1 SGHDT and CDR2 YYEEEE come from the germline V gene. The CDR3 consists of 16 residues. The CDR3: CASSTHGTGYEETQYF. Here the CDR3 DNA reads TGTGCCAGCAGCACACACGGGACAGGGTATGAGGAGACCCAGTACTTC.

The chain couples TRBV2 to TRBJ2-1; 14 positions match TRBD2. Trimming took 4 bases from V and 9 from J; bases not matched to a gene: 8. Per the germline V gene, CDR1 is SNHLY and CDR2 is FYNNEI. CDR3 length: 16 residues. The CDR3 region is CASSARLAGGHSEQFF. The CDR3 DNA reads TGTGCCAGCAGTGCACGACTAGCGGGGGGGCATAGTGAGCAGTTCTTC.

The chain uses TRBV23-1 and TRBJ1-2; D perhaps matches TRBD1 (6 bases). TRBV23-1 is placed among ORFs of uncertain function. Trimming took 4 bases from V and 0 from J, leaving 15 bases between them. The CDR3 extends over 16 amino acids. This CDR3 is CASSPSWGPSNYGYTF. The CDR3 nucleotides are TGCGCCAGCAGTCCTTCCTGGGGGCCCTCTAACTATGGCTACACCTTC.

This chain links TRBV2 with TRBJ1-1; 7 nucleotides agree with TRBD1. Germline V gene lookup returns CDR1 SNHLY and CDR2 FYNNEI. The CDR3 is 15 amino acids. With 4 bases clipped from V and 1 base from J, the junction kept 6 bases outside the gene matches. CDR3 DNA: TGTGCCAGCAGTGCCCGAGCAGGGGGGAACACTGAAGCTTTCTTT. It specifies CASSARAGGNTEAFF.

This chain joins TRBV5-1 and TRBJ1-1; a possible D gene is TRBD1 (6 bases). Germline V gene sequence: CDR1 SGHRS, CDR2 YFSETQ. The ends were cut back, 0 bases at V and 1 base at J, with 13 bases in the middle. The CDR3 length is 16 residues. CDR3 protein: CASSLVFGQTNTEAFF. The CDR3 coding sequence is TGCGCCAGCAGCTTGGTTTTCGGACAGACGAACACTGAAGCTTTCTTT.

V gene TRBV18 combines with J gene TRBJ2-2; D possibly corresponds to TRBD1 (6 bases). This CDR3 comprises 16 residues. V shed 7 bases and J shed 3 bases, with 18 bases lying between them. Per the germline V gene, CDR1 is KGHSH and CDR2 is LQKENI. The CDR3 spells CASFNRDTTYTGELFF. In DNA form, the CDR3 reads TGTGCCAGCTTCAACCGGGACACTACTTACACCGGGGAGCTGTTTTTT.

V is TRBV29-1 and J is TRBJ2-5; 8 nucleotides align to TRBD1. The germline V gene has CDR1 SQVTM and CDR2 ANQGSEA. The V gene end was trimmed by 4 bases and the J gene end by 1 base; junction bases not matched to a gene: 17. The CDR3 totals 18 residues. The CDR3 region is CSVVSWDRQDPFQETQYF. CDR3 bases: TGCAGCGTTGTAAGTTGGGACAGGCAGGACCCATTCCAAGAGACCCAGTACTTC.

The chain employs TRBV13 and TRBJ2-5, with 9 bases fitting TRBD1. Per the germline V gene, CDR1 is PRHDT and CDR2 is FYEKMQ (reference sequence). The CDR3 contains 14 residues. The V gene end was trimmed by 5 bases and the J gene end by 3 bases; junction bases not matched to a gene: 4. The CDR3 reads CASSPRTGEETQYF. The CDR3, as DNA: TGTGCCAGCAGCCCCAGGACAGGGGAAGAGACCCAGTACTTC. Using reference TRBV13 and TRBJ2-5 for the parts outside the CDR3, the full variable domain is AAGVIQSPRHLIKEKRETATLKCYPIPRHDTVYWYQQGPGQDPQFLISFYEKMQSDKGSIPDRFSAQQFSDYHSELNMSSLELGDSALYFCASSPRTGEETQYFGPGTRLLVL.

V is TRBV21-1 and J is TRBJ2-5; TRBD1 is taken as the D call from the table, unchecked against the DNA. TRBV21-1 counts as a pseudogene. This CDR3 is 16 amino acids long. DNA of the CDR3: TGTGCCAGCAGCTTACAACCCAGGGGTAGAGGAGAGACCCAGTACTTC. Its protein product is CASSLQPRGRGETQYF.